This T cell receptor (beta chain) derives from a study of T cells in narcolepsy. CDR1 MNHNS and CDR2 SASEGT come from the germline V gene. The CDR3 loop spans 11 amino acids. The germline V and J ends were trimmed by 8 bases and 8 bases, with 12 bases remaining between them. Method: immunoSEQ multiplex PCR; TCRdb's copy keeps in-frame clones and lacks some. The table shows 15,000 to 16,000 clones, with 85% occurring only once. Of note for this clone: Its antigen is undetermined.

General study results and limits: Same-patient CSF and blood CD4+ T cell clonotypes included HCRT-specific and TRIB2-specific autoreactive ones. Autoreactive clonotypes reportedly recurred in blood of same and different patients, not controls.

The rearrangement uses TRBV6-1 and TRBJ1-1; D gene uncertain. The clonotype was recovered from a human donor in good health. The sample taken for sequencing was memory (CD45RA-) CD4+ T cells from blood. CDR3 in DNA: TGTGCCAGCGGAGAAAATAGGGAAGCTTTCTTT. Translation: CASGENREAFF.